This TCR beta chain was sequenced during a study of shared clonotypes between healthy human individuals. Whole-study results and caveats: The represented genetic and exposure-history diversity was limited by the small number of donors. In a handful of donors, approximately 5% of naive CD4 clonotypes appeared in common.

Produced via immunoSEQ multiplex PCR; TCRdb's table is partial and in-frame only. The sample has about 180,000 clones; over 80% are singletons. As regards this clone: As yet, its antigen is unknown.

Germline V gives CDR1 LNHDA, CDR2 SQIVND (reference sequence). The CDR3 spans 15 residues. Trimming pared 10 bases from V and 7 bases from J, leaving 24 bases between. The source material was naive CD4+ T cells sorted from blood. Documented subset: CD45RA+ positively selected. This TCR derives from a woman aged 25 to 39 in good health. The rearrangement joins TRBV19 to TRBJ2-3; D is tentatively TRBD1 or TRBD2 (5 bases each). In DNA, the CDR3 is TGTGCCACCAAACCGGGACCTTTTGCTTCCAATACGCAGTATTTT. Translated, it gives CATKPGPFASNTQYF.